This T cell receptor beta chain was observed in a study of blood T cell repertoires in COVID-19. CDR1 is LGHNA and CDR2 is YSLEER in the germline V gene. The V gene lost 0 bases and the J gene lost 0 bases, with 12 bases spanning the gap. This CDR3 has 16 amino acids. The repertoire was sequenced with immunoSEQ multiplex PCR; TCRdb's copy has only in-frame clones and lacks some. Among about 140,000 clones listed, more than 80% were seen once. The chain employs TRBV4-3 and TRBJ2-7; D ambiguous. Sequencing used PBMCs or T cells enriched from blood (not recorded which). This clonotype was obtained from a woman aged 18-30 years who had been exposed to COVID-19. The CDR3 region is CASSQDKSYSSYEQYF. The CDR3 DNA reads as TGCGCCAGCAGCCAAGATAAATCTTATAGCTCCTACGAGCAGTACTTC.